The TCR beta chain under discussion was sequenced for a study of blood T cells in healthy people across ages. Study conclusions and caveats: Estimated diversity, derived from one million T cells, was regarded as an underestimate.

On this clonotype: Its antigen is still unknown.

The authors drew ten milliliters of peripheral blood from each donor. The CDR3 covers 14 residues. Germline V CDR1 and CDR2: MNHNS, SASEGT. V gave up 4 bases and J gave up 11 bases; unmatched junction bases: 10. A sample-barcoded 5' primer and a J-beta primer mix were used in a second PCR of about 7 to 12 cycles. TCRdb itself ran the 5' RACE reads through MiXCR, one entry per CDR3 protein. The table includes fewer than 900,000 distinct CDR3 sequences, approximately 39% detected once. The sequencing input was blood. V and J are TRBV6-1 and TRBJ1-1, with TRBD1 matching 10 bases. This sequence was found in a woman aged 60-75 years in good health. The CDR3 DNA reads TGTGCCAGCAGTGCAATAAGGACAGGGGGGGAGGCTTTCTTT. Translation gives CASSAIRTGGEAFF.